The 21 T cell receptor beta chains in this list originate from one sample, sequenced in a study of tumor and adjacent non-tumor tissue in lung cancer. A modified ARM-PCR protocol with three rounds of nested PCR amplified TCRbeta. TCRdb used MiXCR to reprocess the multiplex PCR reads, holding one entry per CDR3 protein. The data contain around 74,000 distinct CDR3 sequences, approximately 68% of them singletons. This sample's RNA came from whole unsorted tissue. The normal lung tissue was taken more than 3 cm from the tumor edge. The specimen sequenced was distant non-tumor lung tissue. The source is a woman aged 50 to 60 with non-small cell lung cancer.

Concerning this clonotype: This could be a read error, since a much larger clone is one nucleotide away. The V call is TRBV10-3, the J call TRBJ2-3; D not certain. The CDR3 has 13 amino acids. V dropped 6 bases and J dropped 4 bases, with 11 bases sitting between them. CDR1 ENHRY and CDR2 SYGVKD come from the germline V gene. This CDR3 reads CAIRILGSDTQYF. The CDR3 DNA reads TGTGCCATCAGGATACTGGGGTCAGATACGCAGTATTTT.

A few counts support this clonotype. A much larger clone is a single base away; this may be a read error. V usage is TRBV12-3 or TRBV12-4 and J usage is TRBJ1-3; D unclear. The ends were cut back, 7 bases at V and 3 bases at J, with 7 bases in the middle. There are 12 residues in the CDR3. The CDR3 region has the DNA TGTGCCAGCACTTTTTTTGGAAACACCATATATTTT. Translation: CASTFFGNTIYF.

As for this clonotype: This may arise from a read error, as a much more abundant clone is one base away. The rearrangement links TRBV12-3 or TRBV12-4 to TRBJ2-1; D uncertain. Trimming removed 1 base from V and 3 bases from J, with 13 bases in between. The length of the CDR3 is 16 residues. The CDR3 bases are TGTGCCAGCAGTTTAGTTGCCGGTCTAAGCTACAATGAGCAGTTCTTC. It specifies CASSLVAGLSYNEQFF.

Details on this clonotype: A clone one base away is much larger, so this may be a read error. The chain recombines TRBV28 with TRBJ2-7; D gene unclear. The CDR3 consists of 14 residues. Germline V gene data show CDR1 as MDHEN and CDR2 as SYDVKM. The CDR3 DNA reads as TGTACCAGCAGTTTATTGGCCATTTCCTACGAGCAGTACTTC. As protein: CTSSLLAISYEQYF. The whole variable domain, filled in from reference TRBV28 and TRBJ2-7, reads DVKVTQSSRYLVKRTGEKVFLECVQDMDHENMFWYRQDPGLGLRLIYFSYDVKMKEKGDIPEGYSVSREKKERFSLILESASTNQTSMYLCTSSLLAISYEQYFGPGTRLTVT.

To note about this clonotype: One end of the junction fails to match germline, which may point to a read error. This chain uses TRBV12-3 or TRBV12-4 with TRBJ1-1; D not certain. The CDR3 is 19 residues long. In nucleotides, the CDR3 is TGCACCAGCAGTTTCGGCAGACCCCATTCGGGCGGCTCGAACACTGAAGCTTTCTTT. Translated: CTSSFGRPHSGGSNTEAFF.

Of note for this clonotype: A junction end diverges from the germline sequence, so it may reflect a read error. The V gene is TRBV5-1, the J gene TRBJ1-5; no definite D call. CDR3 length: 13 amino acids. Germline CDR1 reads SGHRS; CDR2 reads YFSETQ. Here the CDR3 reads CANSVGSNQPQHF. The DNA for the CDR3 is TGCGCCAACAGCGTGGGTAGCAATCAGCCCCAGCATTTT. The whole variable domain, filled in from reference TRBV5-1 and TRBJ1-5, reads KAGVTQTPRYLIKTRGQQVTLSCSPISGHRSVSWYQQTPGQGLQFLFEYFSETQRNKGNFPGRFSGRQFSNSRSEMNVSTLELGDSALYLCANSVGSNQPQHFGDGTRLSIL.

This clonotype was detected ten times or more. This rearrangement joins TRBV11-2 to TRBJ1-6; D is uncertain. This CDR3 has 12 residues. Trimming shortened V by 4 bases and J by 5 bases, and 3 bases separated the two germline ends. Germline CDR1 is SGHAT and CDR2 is FQNNGV. In DNA form, the CDR3 reads TGTGCCAGCAGCTCGAATAATTCACCCCTCCACTTT. Amino acid sequence: CASSSNNSPLHF.

This clonotype was recorded at least ten times. The rearrangement joins TRBV5-4 to TRBJ2-7, with a tentative D call TRBD1 (5 bases). Germline V gene sequence: CDR1 SGHNT, CDR2 YYREEE (reference sequence). Trimming stripped 0 bases from V and 4 bases from J, with 17 bases between. CDR3 length: 16 amino acids. This CDR3 is CASSLEPAGSRYEQYF. The CDR3 DNA follows: TGTGCCAGCAGCTTGGAACCGGCAGGGTCTAGGTACGAGCAGTACTTC. Looking up the rest from reference TRBV5-4 and TRBJ2-7 gives the full variable domain: ETGVTQSPTHLIKTRGQQVTLRCSSQSGHNTVSWYQQALGQGPQFIFQYYREEENGRGNFPPRFSGLQFPNYSSELNVNALELDDSALYLCASSLEPAGSRYEQYFGPGTRLTVT.

V is TRBV28 and J is TRBJ1-5, with TRBD1 matching 11 bases. CDR3 length equals 16 residues. Trimming removed 5 bases from V and 6 bases from J; junction bases left unmatched: 9. The germline gives CDR1 MDHEN, CDR2 SYDVKM. CDR3 region: CASSPGTGGHGQPQHF. The DNA of the CDR3 is TGTGCCAGCAGTCCAGGGACAGGGGGACATGGTCAGCCCCAGCATTTT.

With regard to this clonotype: Just one base apart from a much larger clone, this may be a read error. V is TRBV4-3 and J is TRBJ1-1; D call uncertain. Germline values: CDR1 LGHNA, CDR2 YSLEER. The CDR3 runs 14 residues. The CDR3 DNA is TGCACCAGCAGCCAAGAACGGGCCAACACTGAAGCTTTCTTT. Its translation is CTSSQERANTEAFF.

A single count supports this clonotype. Just one base apart from a much larger clone, this may be a read error. The chain couples TRBV12-3 or TRBV12-4 to TRBJ2-3, with TRBD2 identical over 8 bases. The CDR3 has 15 amino acids. Written as DNA, the CDR3 is TGTGTCAGCAGTTCCAGCGGGAGAAGGGCAGATACGCAGTATTTT. It is translated as CVSSSSGRRADTQYF.

This rearrangement joins TRBV20-1 to TRBJ2-1; maybe TRBD2 (5 bases). The germline CDR1 and CDR2 sequences are DFQATT and SNEGSKA (reference sequence). CDR3 length equals 15 residues. Trimming stripped 7 bases from V and 3 bases from J, with 19 bases between. The CDR3 DNA reads as TGCAGTGGTTCCTCGACTATGAGGGACTACAATGAGCAGTTCTTC. This sequence encodes CSGSSTMRDYNEQFF.

This clonotype was detected many times. The chain joins TRBV20-1 to TRBJ2-1, with D uncertain. The germline V gene encodes CDR1 DFQATT and CDR2 SNEGSKA (reference sequence). Trimming took off 3 bases at V and 9 bases at J, with 12 bases between the two ends. The CDR3 is 12 amino acids. The CDR3 here is CSASYILGEQFF. As DNA, the CDR3 is TGCAGTGCTAGTTATATTTTAGGTGAGCAGTTCTTC.

In the case of this clonotype: A much larger clonotype is one base distant, so this may be a read error. The conserved final phenylalanine or tryptophan is absent from the CDR3, which likely points to a read error. This sequence joins TRBV10-3 and TRBJ2-7; 7 bases are shared with TRBD1. V dropped 2 bases and J dropped 0; count of bases not matched to a gene: 4. In germline, CDR1 is ENHRY, CDR2 SYGVKD. This CDR3 region has 15 residues. The CDR3 nucleotides read TGTGCCATCAGTGAGGATTGGGACAGCTCCTACGAGCAGTACTTA. It translates to CAISEDWDSSYEQYL.

Many counts were recorded for this clonotype. J is TRBJ1-2 and V is TRBV29-1, with 11 bases identical to TRBD1. Germline V lookup: CDR1 SQVTM, CDR2 ANQGSEA. CDR3 size: 13 residues. V dropped 7 bases and J dropped 14; count of bases not matched to a gene: 15. The CDR3 sequence is CSASDRGPNARTF. DNA for the CDR3: TGCAGCGCATCGGACAGGGGGCCCAATGCGAGGACCTTC.

About this clonotype: The junction departs from the called germline gene at one end, perhaps through a read error. The rearrangement joins TRBV6-2 or TRBV6-3 to TRBJ1-1, with a weak D call TRBD1 (5 bases). The CDR3 totals 15 residues. CDR1 is MNHEY and CDR2 is SVGEGT in the germline V gene. CDR3 in amino acids: CTSSGERDGYTEVFF. The CDR3 nucleotides read TGTACCAGCAGTGGTGAGAGGGACGGGTACACTGAAGTTTTCTTT.

The rearrangement joins TRBV11-2 to TRBJ1-1, with D unresolved. This CDR3 contains 13 residues. V shed 7 bases and J shed 1 base, with 10 bases lying between them. Per germline, CDR1 SGHAT and CDR2 FQNNGV. The CDR3 DNA is TGTGCCAGCAATTCCCGACGGAACACTGAAGCTTTCTTT. This encodes CASNSRRNTEAFF. The full variable domain, in which reference TRBV11-2 and TRBJ1-1 provide the parts outside the CDR3, is EAGVAQSPRYKIIEKRQSVAFWCNPISGHATLYWYQQILGQGPKLLIQFQNNGVVDDSQLPKDRFSAERLKGVDSTLKIQPAKLEDSAVYLCASNSRRNTEAFFGQGTRLTVV.

For this clonotype: Being one base from a much bigger clone, this may be a read error. The chain uses TRBV6-6 and TRBJ2-1; tentatively, D is TRBD2 (5 bases). Looked up from germline, CDR1 is MNHNY and CDR2 is SVGAGI (reference sequence). The CDR3 has 17 amino acids. Between the trimmed V and J ends, which lost 6 bases and 8 bases, there was a span of 26 bases. CDR3 nucleotides: TGTGCCAGCAGCCCTTTCCGGCTAGCCAAACCTGGAGATGAGCAGTTCTTC. It yields the protein CASSPFRLAKPGDEQFF.

A word on this clonotype: This CDR3 fails to terminate in the conserved phenylalanine or tryptophan, so it likely reflects a read error. Because the CDR3's place on the DNA is in doubt, the DNA is left out and the CDR3 is given as listed by TCRdb. The V gene is TRBV29-1, the J gene TRBJ1-2; TRBD1 is the table's D call, not checked against the DNA. Inclusive of both ends, the CDR3 amounts to 15 amino acids. Germline CDR1 is SQVTM and CDR2 is ANQGSEA. This CDR3 is CSVTGTGVTNYGYTS.

Note on this clonotype: Given the absence of the conserved phenylalanine or tryptophan at the CDR3 end, a read error is likely. The DNA is left out, because the CDR3 cannot be placed on it with certainty; the CDR3 is given as TCRdb lists it. J is TRBJ1-1 and V is TRBV20-1; TRBD1, the table's D call, was not compared with the DNA. The V gene's germline CDR1 is DFQATT and CDR2 SNEGSKA (reference sequence). The CDR3 totals 13 residues, both ends included. The CDR3 loop is CSTSTGRGTEAII.

A remark on this clonotype: At one boundary the junction diverges from the germline segment, which might be a read error. The genes are TRBV6-5 and TRBJ1-6; the D is unclear. This CDR3 is 15 amino acids long. Germline loops: CDR1 MNHEY, CDR2 SVGAGI. The CDR3 DNA sequence: TGTGCCAGCTGTTACTCTGGGCCACAAACGTTGTACCTCCACTTT. Protein: CASCYSGPQTLYLHF.